This T cell receptor beta chain was identified during a study of T cell repertoires in cytomegalovirus infection. Study-wide context: The authors used CMV epitopes that were HLA-C-restricted (recently identified) and HLA-B-restricted (well studied). Indications of both CMV infection and matching HLA type were provided by public TCR beta signatures. The study, taken as a whole, reports: HLA-C-restricted CMV-specific TCR beta clonotypes were dominant in the ex vivo response.

CDR1 is SGHVS and CDR2 is FQNEAQ in the germline V gene. V lost 2 bases to trimming and J lost 3 bases, with 7 bases between them. The CDR3 has 13 amino acids. Comment on this clonotype: Its antigen remains unknown.

A single record per CDR3 protein comes from TCRdb applying MiXCR to the reads. The profile shows roughly 180,000 distinct CDR3 sequences, roughly 20% of them singletons. The rearrangement uses TRBV7-8 and TRBJ1-1; D remains ambiguous. This sequence was found in a human donor in good health (CMV status not recorded). Some clones in this sample may be carry-over from other donors' samples. Sequencing was performed on CD8+ T cells from cultured PBMCs, taken from culture after CMV antigen stimulation. The CDR3 spells CASSLQAYTEAFF. DNA for the CDR3: TGTGCCAGCAGCTTACAGGCTTACACTGAAGCTTTCTTT. Drawing the rest from reference TRBV7-8 and TRBJ1-1, the complete variable domain is GAGVSQSPRYKVAKRGQDVALRCDPISGHVSLFWYQQALGQGPEFLTYFQNEAQLDKSGLPSDRFFAERPEGSVSTLKIQRTQQEDSAVYLCASSLQAYTEAFFGQGTRLTVV.